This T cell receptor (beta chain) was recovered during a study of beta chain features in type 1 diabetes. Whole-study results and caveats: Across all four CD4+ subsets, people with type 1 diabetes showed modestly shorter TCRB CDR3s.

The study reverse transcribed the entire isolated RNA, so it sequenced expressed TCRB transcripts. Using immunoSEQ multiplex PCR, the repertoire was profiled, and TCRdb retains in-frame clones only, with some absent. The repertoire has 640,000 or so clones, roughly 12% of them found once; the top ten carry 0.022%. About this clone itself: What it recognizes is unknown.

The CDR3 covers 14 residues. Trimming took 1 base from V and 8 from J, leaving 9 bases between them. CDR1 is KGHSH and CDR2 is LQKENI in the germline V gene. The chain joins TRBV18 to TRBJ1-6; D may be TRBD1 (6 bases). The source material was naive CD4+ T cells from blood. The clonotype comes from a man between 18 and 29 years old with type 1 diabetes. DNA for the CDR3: TGTGCCAGCTCACCACGACAGGAGGATTCACCCCTCCACTTT. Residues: CASSPRQEDSPLHF.